The 3 T cell receptor beta chains listed next were all sequenced from one sample in a study of T cells in Graves' hyperthyroidism and ophthalmopathy (dated by TCRdb to about 2019). Library preparation was by multiplex PCR. The sequencing machine was an Illumina HiSeq 2000. Amplification of TCR beta CDR3 regions was carried out from RNA transcripts. The TCR CDR3 was subjected to a first round of RT-PCR using the HTBI primer set and the Qiagen OneStep RT-PCR kit. The raw public reads went through TCRdb reprocessing: fastp at Q25, MiXCR clone calling, in-frame beta chains kept. Merged by CDR3 protein, the rows form single entries marked with the most common genes and DNA. A total of roughly 720,000 distinct CDR3 sequences appear in this sample, 17% of them only once. The ten largest clones add up to around 15% of the sample. Source material: blood. Receptors were obtained from a man aged 45 to 65 with Graves' hyperthyroidism.

The table lists this clonotype with many counts. V is TRBV6-2 or TRBV6-3 and J is TRBJ2-6; 7 bases align to TRBD1. Germline lookup yields CDR1 MNHEY and CDR2 SVGEGT. V lost 2 bases, J lost 2 bases, and 0 bases stayed unmatched. The CDR3 contains 15 residues. The CDR3 DNA reads TGTGCCAGCAGTTACGACAGGGCTGGGGCCAACGTCCTGACTTTC. Protein sequence: CASSYDRAGANVLTF.

This chain connects TRBV19 to TRBJ1-6; 7 nucleotides match TRBD1. The ends lost 3 bases at V and 7 bases at J; junction bases unmatched: 3. The CDR3 extends over 14 amino acids. In germline, CDR1 is LNHDA, CDR2 SQIVND (reference sequence). CDR3 loop: CASSISGQNSPLHF. In nucleotides, the CDR3 is TGTGCCAGTAGTATCTCGGGACAGAATTCACCCCTCCACTTT.

The V and J genes are TRBV28 and TRBJ2-2; D is possibly TRBD1 (5 bases). This CDR3 region has 13 residues. Trimming took 4 bases from V and 6 from J, leaving 9 bases between them. CDR1 and CDR2 (germline): MDHEN, SYDVKM. The CDR3 DNA is TGTGCCAGCAGTTCATCAGGGCCCGGGGAGCTGTTTTTT. It specifies CASSSSGPGELFF. Drawing the rest from reference TRBV28 and TRBJ2-2, the complete variable domain is DVKVTQSSRYLVKRTGEKVFLECVQDMDHENMFWYRQDPGLGLRLIYFSYDVKMKEKGDIPEGYSVSREKKERFSLILESASTNQTSMYLCASSSSGPGELFFGEGSRLTVL.